This T cell receptor (beta chain) was captured by sequencing in a study of radiotherapy plus CTLA-4 blockade in lung cancer. In the study overall: Patients showed objective responses in roughly 19% of cases and disease control in 31%.

This clone was observed a few times. Its antigen is unidentified. Sequenced by immunoSEQ multiplex PCR; TCRdb stores in-frame clones only, minus some. The sample holds 85,000 to 100,000 clones, about two thirds seen once. General study findings and limits: Early blood T cell clone dynamics, with interferon-beta, were reported to best predict response. Among blood TCR repertoires after radiotherapy plus ipilimumab, tumor-derived clones expanded.

Sequenced here: peripheral blood, sampled from a patient treated with radiotherapy plus ipilimumab. This clonotype originated in a human donor with non-small cell lung cancer that progressed on radiotherapy plus ipilimumab.

CDR3 loop: CASGGFGQGPDTQYF. CDR3 coding DNA: TGTGCCAGCGGGGGCTTCGGGCAGGGCCCAGATACGCAGTATTTT. The J gene is TRBJ2-3, the V gene TRBV6-5; a weak D match, TRBD1 (6 bases). CDR3 size: 15 residues. V dropped 8 bases and J dropped 4 bases, with 19 bases sitting between them. Germline lookup yields CDR1 MNHEY and CDR2 SVGAGI.